Included here is one T cell receptor beta chain sequence, with context. Its antigen is currently not known. There are no base qualities to consult, and no much larger clone falls within one base. The protocol used for the library was the immunoSEQ multiplex PCR assay. TCRdb provides this immuneACCESS table in a form limited to in-frame rearrangements. Some clones are lacking; in checked studies, under half of them reflect an unresolved V gene, and why the rest are absent is not known. The table for this sample lists 35,000 to 45,000 clones; roughly nine tenths of them were counted only once. The ten top clones hold less than 8.5% of the sample. The data stem from a study of T cell changes during pregnancy in multiple sclerosis (dated by TCRdb to about 2019). For context, the study as a whole: In women with multiple sclerosis, the researchers looked at how the T cell repertoire shifted as pregnancy progressed.

As encoded in the germline V gene, CDR1 is MNHGY while CDR2 is SVAAGI. The CDR3 numbers 15 residues from cysteine through phenylalanine. Only the CDR3 DNA is retained, 45 bases long and in frame from the first base. Clipping removes 8 bases from V and 5 bases from J, with 11 as the unmatched junction base count. This sequence uses TRBV6-9 and TRBJ1-5; 8 of the junction bases match TRBD1. The clonotype comes from a female donor with multiple sclerosis, enrolled in a pregnancy study. The sequencing used CD8+ T cells from peripheral blood mononuclear cells, collected before pregnancy. The CDR3 protein sequence reads: CASLVWTGYDQPQHF. The nucleotides read TGTGCCAGCTTAGTGTGGACAGGGTACGATCAGCCCCAGCATTTT.